This TCR beta chain was profiled in a study of blood T cell repertoires in COVID-19. About the research overall: Material from acute and convalescent COVID-19 was sourced from the United States, Italy and Spain.

The CDR3 consists of 17 residues. The J segment lost 1 base and the V segment lost 3 bases, leaving 5 bases of the junction unmatched. Germline V gene data show CDR1 as SGHRS and CDR2 as YFSETQ. Donors of Cohort 3 who recovered were those that had two negative PCRs, clearance, or symptom resolution. Per the original methods: Scientists estimated how many nucleated cells there were by amplifying reference gene primers. Only in-frame clones appear in the TCRdb table, and some are missing; sequencing was by immunoSEQ multiplex PCR. V, J and clone size derive from that table, while D and trimming were established from the DNA sequence. The table has nearly 400,000 clones, nearly 90% seen once.

This clonotype was sampled from a woman younger than 45 who had recovered from COVID-19. Sequencing used PBMCs or T cells enriched from blood (not recorded which). The chain is built from TRBV5-1 and TRBJ2-2, with 11 bases lining up with TRBD2. The CDR3 DNA is TGCGCCAGCAGCTCATCTAGCGGGAGGATGAACACCGGGGAGCTGTTTTTT. It codes for CASSSSSGRMNTGELFF.